Shown below are 5 T cell receptor beta chains from a single sample sequenced in a study of blood T cells in healthy people across ages. Using a J-beta primer mix together with a sample-barcoded 5' primer, a second PCR was run for about 6 to 11 cycles. One entry per CDR3 protein results from TCRdb running MiXCR on the 5' RACE reads. The profile covers around 790,000 distinct CDR3 sequences, with 44% appearing a single time and 15% to 25% taken by the ten largest. What was sequenced was blood. These receptors were obtained from a man in his 60s in good health.

The sample holds one count of this clonotype. The chain combines TRBV30 with TRBJ1-5; D call uncertain. V was trimmed by 3 bases and J by 2 bases, leaving 11 bases between them. Germline CDR1 and CDR2: GTSNPN and SVGIG (reference sequence). The CDR3 runs 14 residues. The CDR3 reads CAWSGEIGNQPQHF. Here the CDR3 DNA reads TGTGCCTGGAGCGGCGAAATCGGCAATCAGCCCCAGCATTTT. Full variable domain (remainder filled in from reference TRBV30 and TRBJ1-5): SQTIHQWPATLVQPVGSPLSLECTVEGTSNPNLYWYRQAAGRGLQLLFYSVGIGQISSEVPQNLSASRPQDRQFILSSKKLLLSDSGFYLCAWSGEIGNQPQHFGDGTRLSIL.

This clonotype was seen a handful of times. This chain connects TRBV4-3 to TRBJ1-2; D gene uncertain. CDR3 length: 15 residues. The germline V gene has CDR1 LGHNA and CDR2 YSLEER. V lost 0 bases, J lost 4 bases, and 12 bases lay in between. CDR3 amino acids: CASSQDLASTYGYTF. The DNA of the CDR3 is TGCGCCAGCAGCCAAGATCTGGCCAGCACCTATGGCTACACCTTC.

The V gene is TRBV30, the J gene TRBJ1-4, with 7 bases lining up with TRBD1. V lost 1 base, J lost 3 bases, and 5 bases stayed unmatched. The CDR3 runs 15 residues. Germline CDR1 reads GTSNPN; CDR2 reads SVGIG (reference sequence). The CDR3 DNA reads as TGTGCCTGGAGTGGAGGGGGCAGGGCTAATGAAAAACTGTTTTTT. Amino acid sequence: CAWSGGGRANEKLFF. Together with reference TRBV30 and TRBJ1-4, the CDR3 gives the full variable domain: SQTIHQWPATLVQPVGSPLSLECTVEGTSNPNLYWYRQAAGRGLQLLFYSVGIGQISSEVPQNLSASRPQDRQFILSSKKLLLSDSGFYLCAWSGGGRANEKLFFGSGTQLSVL.

Written as DNA, the CDR3 is TGTGCCAGCTCACCACCGCAGGCGGAAGAGACCCAGTACTTC. Protein: CASSPPQAEETQYF. The chain combines TRBV18 with TRBJ2-5; no definite D call. The CDR3 loop spans 14 amino acids. The germline V gene encodes CDR1 KGHSH and CDR2 LQKENI. V dropped 0 bases and J dropped 3 bases, with 8 bases sitting between them.

This clonotype turned up a few times. The CDR3 loop reads CASTGRVGEQYF. DNA of the CDR3: TGTGCCAGCACAGGCAGGGTGGGCGAGCAGTACTTC. The rearrangement joins TRBV6-6 to TRBJ2-7; possible D gene TRBD1, 5 bases. This CDR3 contains 12 residues. V lost 7 bases and J 6 bases, leaving 13 bases between the germline ends. CDR1 is MNHNY, CDR2 SVGAGI, per germline (reference sequence).